Below are 8 T cell receptor beta chains sequenced from a single sample in a study of blood T cell repertoires in COVID-19. Sequenced by immunoSEQ multiplex PCR; TCRdb stores in-frame clones only, minus some. The profile shows hundreds of thousands of clones, roughly 85% of them singletons. Material: peripheral blood. These receptors were taken from a woman aged 80 or over with acute or convalescent COVID-19.

The chain is built from TRBV6-1 and TRBJ2-7; 10 nucleotides match TRBD1. V shed 4 bases and J 2 bases; nucleotides not matched to a gene: 8. This CDR3 contains 16 residues. The germline gives CDR1 MNHNS, CDR2 SASEGT. Written as DNA, the CDR3 is TGTGCCAGCAGTGCCGGGACAGGGGACCCCCCCTACGAGCAGTACTTC. Translation gives CASSAGTGDPPYEQYF.

This rearrangement joins TRBV6-5 to TRBJ1-1, with no clear D. The length of the CDR3 is 11 residues. Germline V gives CDR1 MNHEY, CDR2 SVGAGI. V gave up 8 bases and J gave up 6 bases, with 10 bases separating them. DNA for the CDR3: TGTGCCAGCGGGCCAGTCCCTGAAGCTTTCTTT. This codes for CASGPVPEAFF.

The chain joins TRBV4-2 to TRBJ2-2; 8 bases are a match to TRBD2. Germline CDR1 LGHNA, CDR2 YNFKEQ. The CDR3 consists of 16 residues. After removal of 2 bases from V and 2 bases from J, the junction contained 4 bases not matched to a gene. The CDR3 sequence is CASSQSGGQNTGELFF. CDR3 in DNA: TGTGCCAGCAGCCAAAGCGGGGGCCAAAACACCGGGGAGCTGTTTTTT.

The chain joins TRBV30 to TRBJ1-3; D might be TRBD1 (6 bases). The CDR3 is made up of 15 amino acids. The ends were cut back, 1 base at V and 0 bases at J, with 10 bases in the middle. Germline V gene data show CDR1 as GTSNPN and CDR2 as SVGIG (reference sequence). The CDR3 spells CAWSADRSSGNTIYF. DNA of the CDR3: TGTGCCTGGAGTGCCGACAGGAGCTCTGGAAACACCATATATTTT.

The J gene is TRBJ2-6, the V gene TRBV5-1; TRBD1 matches 7 bases. J was trimmed by 0 bases and V by 0 bases; bases with no gene match: 6. Germline V gene lookup returns CDR1 SGHRS and CDR2 YFSETQ. CDR3 length equals 18 residues. In DNA form, the CDR3 reads TGCGCCAGCAGCTTGGGTTGGACAGGTGTCTCTGGGGCCAACGTCCTGACTTTC. This translates into CASSLGWTGVSGANVLTF. Together with reference TRBV5-1 and TRBJ2-6, the CDR3 gives the full variable domain: KAGVTQTPRYLIKTRGQQVTLSCSPISGHRSVSWYQQTPGQGLQFLFEYFSETQRNKGNFPGRFSGRQFSNSRSEMNVSTLELGDSALYLCASSLGWTGVSGANVLTFGAGSRLTVL.

The J gene is TRBJ1-1, the V gene TRBV20-1; D remains ambiguous. Per germline, CDR1 DFQATT and CDR2 SNEGSKA (reference sequence). Between the trimmed V and J ends, which lost 3 bases and 5 bases, there was a span of 7 bases. The CDR3 has 11 residues. The CDR3, as DNA: TGCAGTGCTAGTTCGGGGACTGAAGCTTTCTTT. Encoded protein: CSASSGTEAFF.

V gene TRBV7-8 combines with J gene TRBJ2-3; D not resolved. Per the germline V gene, CDR1 is SGHVS and CDR2 is FQNEAQ. Trimming removed 3 bases at V and 0 bases at J, with 13 bases between. CDR3 length: 16 residues. The CDR3 protein is CASSFDSATSTDTQYF. Written as DNA, the CDR3 is TGTGCCAGCAGCTTCGACTCCGCGACTAGCACAGATACGCAGTATTTT.

This clone was recorded once. The chain uses TRBV5-1 and TRBJ1-1, with a tentative D call TRBD1 (6 bases). Trimming took off 2 bases at V and 8 bases at J, with 19 bases between the two ends. The length of the CDR3 is 15 residues. Germline V gene lookup returns CDR1 SGHRS and CDR2 YFSETQ. The CDR3 region has the DNA TGCGCCAGCAGCTTCGGGGGGCGCGAGATTACCGAAGCTTTCTTT. This gives the protein CASSFGGREITEAFF.